The rows below give T cell receptor beta chains drawn from one sample of a study of vaccination and CD4 T cells after COVID-19. Their recognized antigens are unknown. One entry per CDR3 protein, called by TCRdb with MiXCR from the PCR reads. The sample has approximately 10,000 distinct CDR3 sequences; about 48% are singletons. The material was cultured CD4+ T cells from blood, obtained after SARS-CoV-2 vaccination. All receptors derive from a human donor with COVID-19. Both conserved end residues are part of each CDR3. The D gene is left open where the match is weak. Only part of the rows carry a size: once, few, many, or a class if the clone is expanded.

j_gene,v_gene,abundance,d_gene,len,CDR3aa,CDR3nt
TRBJ2-5,TRBV27,NA,NA,13,CASRPGMLETQYF,TGTGCCAGCAGACCCGGGATGTTGGAGACCCAGTACTTC
TRBJ2-3,TRBV19,NA,NA,13,CATIDSLTDTQYF,TGTGCCACTATAGATTCCCTCACAGATACGCAGTATTTT
TRBJ2-7,TRBV19,NA,NA,12,CASSNSFYEQYF,TGTGCGAGTAGTAACAGCTTCTACGAGCAGTACTTC
TRBJ1-2,TRBV20-1,NA,TRBD1,13,CSASTGQVGGYTF,TGCAGTGCTTCAACCGGACAGGTGGGAGGCTACACCTTC
TRBJ1-2,TRBV12-5,NA,NA,12,CASGLSQGVPTF,TGTGCTAGTGGTTTGTCCCAAGGCGTGCCCACCTTC
TRBJ2-3,TRBV20-1,NA,TRBD1,14,CSAAGQGAADTQYF,TGCAGTGCTGCCGGGCAGGGGGCTGCAGATACGCAGTATTTT
TRBJ1-3,TRBV25-1,NA,NA,14,CASASPAPGNTIYF,TGTGCCAGCGCCTCCCCCGCCCCTGGAAACACCATATATTTT
TRBJ1-6,TRBV11-3,NA,NA,16,CASSLDSIRNNSPLHF,TGTGCCAGCAGCTTAGATTCCATAAGGAATAATTCACCCCTCCACTTT
TRBJ2-3,TRBV7-6,NA,TRBD2,18,CASSPGTSGGTSTDTQYF,TGTGCCAGCAGCCCGGGGACTAGCGGGGGTACTAGCACAGATACGCAGTATTTT
TRBJ1-1,TRBV28,NA,NA,15,CASSQPGVGNTEAFF,TGTGCCAGCAGTCAACCAGGGGTTGGGAACACTGAAGCTTTCTTT
TRBJ2-5,TRBV19,NA,TRBD2,14,CASSMLAGQETQYF,TGTGCCAGTAGTATGCTAGCGGGGCAAGAGACCCAGTACTTC
TRBJ1-4,TRBV27,NA,TRBD1,15,CASSLGTATNEKLFF,TGTGCCAGCAGTTTAGGGACAGCAACTAATGAAAAACTGTTTTTT
TRBJ2-5,TRBV5-6,NA,TRBD2,16,CASSLLAGTSRETQYF,TGTGCCAGCAGCCTATTGGCAGGGACTAGCAGAGAGACCCAGTACTTC
TRBJ2-3,TRBV6-1,NA,TRBD1,16,CASSRGTGASTDTQYF,TGTGCCAGCAGCCGCGGGACAGGGGCTAGCACAGATACGCAGTATTTT
TRBJ2-1,TRBV6-2/TRBV6-3,NA,NA,17,CASSARAPAPSYNEQFF,TGTGCCAGCAGTGCCCGGGCTCCGGCCCCTTCCTACAATGAGCAGTTCTTC
TRBJ2-5,TRBV20-1,NA,TRBD1,13,CSALTPGGETQYF,TGCAGTGCCCTGACCCCAGGGGGAGAGACCCAGTACTTC
TRBJ2-2,TRBV21-1,NA,NA,16,CASSKGWTGGTGELFF,TGTGCCAGCAGCAAAGGTTGGACAGGCGGAACCGGGGAGCTGTTTTTT
TRBJ2-7,TRBV21-1,NA,NA,15,CASSSGPPHLYEQYF,TGTGCCAGCAGCAGTGGACCGCCTCATCTCTACGAGCAGTACTTC
TRBJ1-4,TRBV6-1,NA,NA,16,CASRGKSFATNEKLFF,TGTGCCAGCAGAGGGAAATCGTTTGCAACTAATGAAAAACTGTTTTTT
TRBJ1-2,TRBV20-1,NA,NA,11,CSASPLYGYTF,TGCAGTGCTAGCCCCCTCTATGGCTACACCTTC
TRBJ1-1,TRBV7-6,NA,NA,15,CASSLETWGNTEAFF,TGTGCCAGCAGCTTAGAAACCTGGGGGAACACTGAAGCTTTCTTT
TRBJ1-1,TRBV19,NA,NA,13,CATLGRVDTEAFF,TGTGCCACTTTGGGCAGGGTGGATACTGAAGCTTTCTTT
TRBJ1-2,TRBV27,few,NA,11,CASSTGFGYTF,TGTGCCAGCAGTACAGGTTTCGGCTACACCTTC
TRBJ1-5,TRBV12-3/TRBV12-4,NA,NA,16,CASTLGAGRLGEPQHF,TGTGCCAGCACTTTAGGAGCGGGACGCCTCGGGGAGCCCCAGCATTTT
TRBJ2-7,TRBV28,NA,TRBD2,15,CASNTKGTRFHEQYF,TGTGCCAGCAATACAAAAGGGACTAGGTTCCACGAGCAGTACTTC
TRBJ1-3,TRBV20-1,NA,NA,13,CSASSVSGNTIYF,TGCAGTGCCAGCAGCGTCTCTGGAAACACCATATATTTT
TRBJ1-2,TRBV6-1,NA,TRBD1,16,CASSRRGTADDYGYTF,TGTGCCAGCAGTCGAAGAGGGACAGCCGACGACTATGGCTACACCTTC
TRBJ2-7,TRBV7-9,NA,NA,15,CASSLVRGRTYEQYF,TGTGCCAGCAGCTTGGTACGTGGGCGCACCTACGAGCAGTACTTC